These T cell receptor beta chains were read from a single sample in a study of T cell responses to AZD1222 COVID-19 vaccine. The assay was immunoSEQ multiplex PCR, and TCRdb's table has in-frame clones only and misses some. The sample holds more than 95,000 clones, about 93% seen once. The material was peripheral blood, obtained on day 0 of AZD1222 vaccination. These receptors all come from an adult in good health. CDR3s include the opening cysteine and the closing phenylalanine or tryptophan. Each record gives: CDR3 DNA, CDR3 protein, J gene, V gene, clone size, D gene. The D gene is left open where the match is weak. Only some rows state a clone size, as once, few, many or a class for expanded clones.

DNA: TGTGCCAGCAGCCAGGACAGGGGTTACGGAAACACCATATATTTT
CDR3: CASSQDRGYGNTIYF
J: TRBJ1-3
V: TRBV4-2
size: NA
D: TRBD1

DNA: TGCGCCAGCAGCCAGGCAACTAATGAAAAACTGTTTTTT
CDR3: CASSQATNEKLFF
J: TRBJ1-4
V: TRBV4-1
size: NA
D: NA

DNA: TGTGCCAGCAATCAAGGGGGGCGGGACTATGGCTACACCTTC
CDR3: CASNQGGRDYGYTF
J: TRBJ1-2
V: TRBV27
size: NA
D: NA

DNA: TGCGCCAGCAGCCAAGATAAGACGTCACCCCTCCACTTT
CDR3: CASSQDKTSPLHF
J: TRBJ1-6
V: TRBV4-1
size: NA
D: NA

DNA: TGCGCCAGCAGCTGGGGGGAGAGATCGGGCAATTCACCCCTCCACTTT
CDR3: CASSWGERSGNSPLHF
J: TRBJ1-6
V: TRBV5-1
size: NA
D: NA

DNA: TGTGCCAGCAGCCTACGTGGTGCGGGAGGAAACACCATATATTTT
CDR3: CASSLRGAGGNTIYF
J: TRBJ1-3
V: TRBV6-5
size: NA
D: NA

DNA: TGTGCCAGCAGCGTCAGACGACAGGGGGCTTATTATGGCTACACCTTC
CDR3: CASSVRRQGAYYGYTF
J: TRBJ1-2
V: TRBV9
size: NA
D: TRBD1

DNA: TGTGCCAGCAGCTTTGGGTTTAGCAATCAGCCCCAGCATTTT
CDR3: CASSFGFSNQPQHF
J: TRBJ1-5
V: TRBV7-2
size: NA
D: NA

DNA: TGTGCCATCTCATCTAGCGGGGACGAGCAGTACTTC
CDR3: CAISSSGDEQYF
J: TRBJ2-7
V: TRBV10-3
size: NA
D: TRBD2

DNA: TGTGCCAGCAGCCAACCAAGATCTAGCGGGAGTATCAAAGCTTCGAACACCGGGGAGCTGTTTTTT
CDR3: CASSQPRSSGSIKASNTGELFF
J: TRBJ2-2
V: TRBV4-2
size: NA
D: TRBD2

DNA: TGTGCCAGCGGCCGCACGGGACAGGGGGGCTATGGCTACACCTTC
CDR3: CASGRTGQGGYGYTF
J: TRBJ1-2
V: TRBV28
size: NA
D: TRBD1

DNA: TGTGCCAGCAGCTGGGACAGGGACTACGAGCAGTACTTC
CDR3: CASSWDRDYEQYF
J: TRBJ2-7
V: TRBV5-8
size: once
D: TRBD1

DNA: TGCAGCGTACCGGGGCAGGTCGGCTATGGCTACACCTTC
CDR3: CSVPGQVGYGYTF
J: TRBJ1-2
V: TRBV29-1
size: NA
D: NA

DNA: TGTGCCATCAGTGAGTCTAACAGTTTATATGGCTACACCTTC
CDR3: CAISESNSLYGYTF
J: TRBJ1-2
V: TRBV10-3
size: NA
D: NA

DNA: TGTGCCAGCAGCGATGATACAAGAGGGGGCACTGAAGCTTTCTTT
CDR3: CASSDDTRGGTEAFF
J: TRBJ1-1
V: TRBV9
size: NA
D: NA

DNA: TGTGCCAGCAGCCAATACTCTGGAAACACCATATATTTT
CDR3: CASSQYSGNTIYF
J: TRBJ1-3
V: TRBV14
size: once
D: NA

DNA: TGTGCCTGGGGGAGCTCGGATAGGGAGACCCAGTACTTC
CDR3: CAWGSSDRETQYF
J: TRBJ2-5
V: TRBV30
size: once
D: NA

DNA: TGTGCCAGCAGCAAACGCGCTAGCGGGGCCCACGAGCAGTACTTC
CDR3: CASSKRASGAHEQYF
J: TRBJ2-7
V: TRBV21-1
size: NA
D: NA

DNA: TGCGCCAGCAGCTTGGCGCAGGGACAGGCCCTTAATTCACCCCTCCACTTT
CDR3: CASSLAQGQALNSPLHF
J: TRBJ1-6
V: TRBV5-1
size: NA
D: TRBD1

DNA: TGTGCCAGCAGTTTAAGCACAGGGGGCGGTGAGCAGTACTTC
CDR3: CASSLSTGGGEQYF
J: TRBJ2-7
V: TRBV28
size: NA
D: TRBD1

DNA: TGTGCCAGCAGCTTAGGCCCGAGGGTGATGGGCACCGGGGAGCTGTTTTTT
CDR3: CASSLGPRVMGTGELFF
J: TRBJ2-2
V: TRBV7-9
size: NA
D: NA

DNA: TGTGCCAGCAGTGATCTAGCTTCCGAGACCCAGTACTTC
CDR3: CASSDLASETQYF
J: TRBJ2-5
V: TRBV12-3/TRBV12-4
size: NA
D: NA

DNA: TGTGCCAGCAGGCAGCGGGCGAACCAAGAGACCCAGTACTTC
CDR3: CASRQRANQETQYF
J: TRBJ2-5
V: TRBV2
size: NA
D: NA

DNA: TGTGCCAGCAGCCAAGATCTCCAGAGGGTCTACGAGCAGTACTTC
CDR3: CASSQDLQRVYEQYF
J: TRBJ2-7
V: TRBV3-1/TRBV3-2
size: NA
D: NA

DNA: TGTGCCAGCAGTGAACCCAGGGGTGCCTACGAGCAGTACTTC
CDR3: CASSEPRGAYEQYF
J: TRBJ2-7
V: TRBV2
size: NA
D: NA

DNA: TGCAGTGCTAGTCCCCGGGGTCCGAGCTCCTACGAGCAGTACTTC
CDR3: CSASPRGPSSYEQYF
J: TRBJ2-7
V: TRBV20-1
size: NA
D: NA

DNA: TGTGCCAGCAGTGAGCTTAGCGGGGAAACCTACGAGCAGTACTTC
CDR3: CASSELSGETYEQYF
J: TRBJ2-7
V: TRBV6-1
size: few
D: TRBD2

DNA: TGCGCCACAGGGGACCAAGAGACCCAGTACTTC
CDR3: CATGDQETQYF
J: TRBJ2-5
V: TRBV5-1
size: NA
D: NA

DNA: TGTGCCAGCAATAGGCAGATACCTGGTACAGATACGCAGTATTTT
CDR3: CASNRQIPGTDTQYF
J: TRBJ2-3
V: TRBV7-2
size: NA
D: NA

DNA: TGTGCCAGCAGTCGGAAGGCGAGCAATAGCAATCAGCCCCAGCATTTT
CDR3: CASSRKASNSNQPQHF
J: TRBJ1-5
V: TRBV7-2
size: NA
D: NA

DNA: TGTGCCACCAGCACAGGAGGAAATCAGCCCCAGCATTTT
CDR3: CATSTGGNQPQHF
J: TRBJ1-5
V: TRBV15
size: NA
D: NA

DNA: TGTGCCAGCAGCCCCGGTTGGGGTTGGGAGCAGTACTTC
CDR3: CASSPGWGWEQYF
J: TRBJ2-7
V: TRBV3-1/TRBV3-2
size: NA
D: NA

DNA: TGTGCCAGTACCCGCAGGGTGTCAGGAAACACCATATATTTT
CDR3: CASTRRVSGNTIYF
J: TRBJ1-3
V: TRBV19
size: NA
D: NA

DNA: TGTGCCAGCAGCCAAGGGCTGGGACAGGGCCCCTATGGCTACACCTTC
CDR3: CASSQGLGQGPYGYTF
J: TRBJ1-2
V: TRBV3-1/TRBV3-2
size: NA
D: TRBD1

DNA: TGTGCCAGTACCCGCGGCGAGACCCAGTACTTC
CDR3: CASTRGETQYF
J: TRBJ2-5
V: TRBV19
size: NA
D: NA

DNA: TGTGCCAGCACCCTCGGGACCCGTGACGGGGAGCTGTTTTTT
CDR3: CASTLGTRDGELFF
J: TRBJ2-2
V: TRBV7-3
size: NA
D: NA

DNA: TGTGCCAGTAGCTCGACGAGCGGACAAGGCTTCTACGAGCAGTACTTC
CDR3: CASSSTSGQGFYEQYF
J: TRBJ2-7
V: TRBV19
size: NA
D: NA

DNA: TGCGCCAGCAGCTTGGAATCTAGCGGGCACAATGAGCAGTTCTTC
CDR3: CASSLESSGHNEQFF
J: TRBJ2-1
V: TRBV5-1
size: NA
D: TRBD2

DNA: TGCAGCGTAGACGACTTAAGCACAGATACGCAGTATTTT
CDR3: CSVDDLSTDTQYF
J: TRBJ2-3
V: TRBV29-1
size: NA
D: NA

DNA: TGTGCCAGCAGCTTTTCCAGGGAGTTTGGCTACACCTTC
CDR3: CASSFSREFGYTF
J: TRBJ1-2
V: TRBV11-2
size: once
D: NA

DNA: TGTGCCAGTAGTATTTACGGGATCCTGGGAAACACCATATATTTT
CDR3: CASSIYGILGNTIYF
J: TRBJ1-3
V: TRBV19
size: NA
D: NA

DNA: TGTGCCAGCAGCCAGAACACAGGGGGCGCGGGGAGTCCTGAAGCTTTCTTT
CDR3: CASSQNTGGAGSPEAFF
J: TRBJ1-1
V: TRBV11-2
size: NA
D: TRBD1

DNA: TGCGCCAGCAGCGGGGGCGCGGGCTATGGCTACACCTTC
CDR3: CASSGGAGYGYTF
J: TRBJ1-2
V: TRBV5-1
size: NA
D: NA

DNA: TGTGCCAGCAGCCTCCAATCAGGGAGAACCCTCTATGGCTACACCTTC
CDR3: CASSLQSGRTLYGYTF
J: TRBJ1-2
V: TRBV7-2
size: NA
D: NA

DNA: TGTGCCAGCAGCCACCTCGGACGGACCGGGGAGCTGTTTTTT
CDR3: CASSHLGRTGELFF
J: TRBJ2-2
V: TRBV16
size: NA
D: NA

DNA: TGTGCCAGTAGTCCAGGGGCGGAGGGAAAACTGTTTTTT
CDR3: CASSPGAEGKLFF
J: TRBJ1-4
V: TRBV19
size: NA
D: NA

DNA: TGTGCCAGCAGTTCAACAGGGGACCTCTACGAGCAGTACTTC
CDR3: CASSSTGDLYEQYF
J: TRBJ2-7
V: TRBV28
size: NA
D: TRBD1

DNA: TGTGCCAGCAGTGAAGTGGGGGGGAACTCTGGAAACACCATATATTTT
CDR3: CASSEVGGNSGNTIYF
J: TRBJ1-3
V: TRBV6-1
size: NA
D: NA

DNA: TGCGCCAGCAGCTTGGAGGCAGCACCGAACACTGAAGCTTTCTTT
CDR3: CASSLEAAPNTEAFF
J: TRBJ1-1
V: TRBV5-1
size: NA
D: NA

DNA: TGTGCCAGCAGCTTGTCTGCAGATACGCAGTATTTT
CDR3: CASSLSADTQYF
J: TRBJ2-3
V: TRBV5-4
size: once
D: NA

DNA: TGTGCCAGCAGTGGGGGAACAGTGGGACGAGAAAAACTGTTTTTT
CDR3: CASSGGTVGREKLFF
J: TRBJ1-4
V: TRBV6-2/TRBV6-3
size: once
D: NA

DNA: TGTGCCAGCAGCTTAGAGGTAGATACGCAGTATTTT
CDR3: CASSLEVDTQYF
J: TRBJ2-3
V: TRBV7-2
size: NA
D: NA

DNA: TGCGCCAGCAGTACCAGGGTTTACGATGAGCAGTTCTTC
CDR3: CASSTRVYDEQFF
J: TRBJ2-1
V: TRBV4-3
size: NA
D: NA

DNA: TGTGCCAGCAGCGTAGAGGCTGATACGCAGTATTTT
CDR3: CASSVEADTQYF
J: TRBJ2-3
V: TRBV9
size: NA
D: NA

DNA: TGTGCCAGCAGCCCCACTCCCCGGCAGCAGTACTTC
CDR3: CASSPTPRQQYF
J: TRBJ2-7
V: TRBV14
size: NA
D: NA

DNA: TGTGCCAGCAGTTCTATCGCTAGCGGAGAGCAGTTCTTC
CDR3: CASSSIASGEQFF
J: TRBJ2-1
V: TRBV7-9
size: NA
D: TRBD2

DNA: TGTGCCAGCAGCACCGGTGTGGACGGAACTAATGAAAAACTGTTTTTT
CDR3: CASSTGVDGTNEKLFF
J: TRBJ1-4
V: TRBV7-9
size: once
D: NA

DNA: TGTGCCAGTAGTATGTTTGGGCGCATCGGCAATCAGCCCCAGCATTTT
CDR3: CASSMFGRIGNQPQHF
J: TRBJ1-5
V: TRBV19
size: NA
D: NA

DNA: TGTGCCAGTAGTATATCCTGGGGTCAGCCCCAGCATTTT
CDR3: CASSISWGQPQHF
J: TRBJ1-5
V: TRBV19
size: NA
D: NA